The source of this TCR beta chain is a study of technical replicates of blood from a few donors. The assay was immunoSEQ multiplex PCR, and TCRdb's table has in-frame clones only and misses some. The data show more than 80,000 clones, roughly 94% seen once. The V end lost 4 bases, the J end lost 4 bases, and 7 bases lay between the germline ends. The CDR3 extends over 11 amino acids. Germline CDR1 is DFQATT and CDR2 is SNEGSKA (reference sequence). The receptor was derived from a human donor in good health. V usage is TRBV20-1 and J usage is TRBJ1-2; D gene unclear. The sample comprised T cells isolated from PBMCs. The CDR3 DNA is TGCAGTGCTACCGGTCTCTATGGCTACACCTTC. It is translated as CSATGLYGYTF.